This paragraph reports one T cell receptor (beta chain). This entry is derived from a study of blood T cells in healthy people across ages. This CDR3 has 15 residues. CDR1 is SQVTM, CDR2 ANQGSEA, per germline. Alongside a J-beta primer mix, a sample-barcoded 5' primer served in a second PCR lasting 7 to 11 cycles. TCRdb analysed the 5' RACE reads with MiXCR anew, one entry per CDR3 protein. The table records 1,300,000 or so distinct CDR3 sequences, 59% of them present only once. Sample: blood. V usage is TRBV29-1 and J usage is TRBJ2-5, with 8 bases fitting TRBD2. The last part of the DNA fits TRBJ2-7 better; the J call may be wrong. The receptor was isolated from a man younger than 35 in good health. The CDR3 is CSVEETSGSNNEQYF. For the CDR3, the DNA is TGCAGCGTTGAAGAGACGAGCGGGAGCAACAACGAGCAGTACTTC.